This paragraph covers one TCR beta chain sequence. The source of the sample is a study of blood T cell repertoires in COVID-19. TCRdb keeps only in-frame clones here, not all; method: immunoSEQ multiplex PCR. The repertoire holds around 240,000 clones, with roughly 88% as singletons. Germline CDR1 and CDR2: ENHRY and SYGVKD. The CDR3 has 11 amino acids. V shed 4 bases and J shed 7 bases, with 5 bases lying between them. The receptor's source is a woman aged 35 to 49 who had recovered from COVID-19. Sequences were obtained from peripheral blood. This chain links TRBV10-3 with TRBJ2-1, with D unresolved. CDR3: CAISAHNEQFF. The CDR3, as DNA: TGTGCCATCAGTGCCCATAATGAGCAGTTCTTC.